Sequencing of this T cell receptor (beta chain) was carried out in a study of shared clonotypes between healthy human individuals. For the study at large: Participating donors consisted of a couple of women and a few men aged 18 to 49.

Germline values: CDR1 SGHRS, CDR2 YFSETQ. Losses at the gene ends were 3 bases for V and 6 bases for J; bases not matched to a gene: 5. CDR3 length equals 14 residues. The table came from immunoSEQ multiplex PCR; TCRdb's copy has only in-frame clones and leaves some out. The sample holds about 1 million clones, about 77% seen once. The rearrangement uses TRBV5-1 and TRBJ2-7; TRBD1 aligns across 11 bases. Sequenced sample: memory CD4+ T cells sorted from blood. Stated subset: CD45RA-negative fraction. The clonotype comes from a man aged 18 to 29 in good health. CDR3 sequence reads: CASSSGQGELEQYF. CDR3 DNA sequence: TGCGCCAGCAGCTCGGGACAGGGGGAGCTCGAGCAGTACTTC.